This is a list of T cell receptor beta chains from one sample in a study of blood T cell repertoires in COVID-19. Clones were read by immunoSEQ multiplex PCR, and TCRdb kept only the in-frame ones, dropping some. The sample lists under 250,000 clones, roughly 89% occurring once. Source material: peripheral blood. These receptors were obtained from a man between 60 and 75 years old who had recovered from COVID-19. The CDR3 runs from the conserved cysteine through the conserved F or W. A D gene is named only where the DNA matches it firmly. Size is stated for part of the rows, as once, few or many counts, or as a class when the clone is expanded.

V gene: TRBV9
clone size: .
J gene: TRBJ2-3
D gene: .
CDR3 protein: CASSPDYGGDTQYF
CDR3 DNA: TGTGCCAGCAGTCCGGACTACGGGGGAGATACGCAGTATTTT

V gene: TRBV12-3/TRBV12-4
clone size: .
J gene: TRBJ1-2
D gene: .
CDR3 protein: CASIQGNYGYTF
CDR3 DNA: TGTGCCAGCATCCAGGGGAACTATGGCTACACCTTC

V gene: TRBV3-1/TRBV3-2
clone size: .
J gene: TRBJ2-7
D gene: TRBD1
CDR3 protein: CASSPGTGTFYEQYF
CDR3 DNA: TGTGCCAGCAGCCCCGGGACAGGGACCTTCTACGAGCAGTACTTC

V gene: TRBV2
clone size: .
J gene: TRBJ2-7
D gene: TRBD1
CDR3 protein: CASSPPGQGVREQYF
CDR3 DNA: TGTGCCAGCTCGCCACCTGGACAGGGGGTTCGCGAGCAGTACTTC

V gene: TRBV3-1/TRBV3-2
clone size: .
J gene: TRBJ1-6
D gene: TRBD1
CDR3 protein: CASSQGGQGESPLHF
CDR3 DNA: TGTGCCAGCAGCCAAGGGGGACAGGGAGAATCACCCCTCCACTTT

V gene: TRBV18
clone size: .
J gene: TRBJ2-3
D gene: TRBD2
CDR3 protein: CASSPTPGLAGGTDTQYF
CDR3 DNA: TGTGCCAGCTCACCAACTCCGGGACTAGCGGGGGGAACAGATACGCAGTATTTT

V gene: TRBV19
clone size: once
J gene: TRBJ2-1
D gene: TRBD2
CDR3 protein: CASRQVRTLAGTTIF
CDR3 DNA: TGTGCCAGTAGACAGGTCCGGACTCTAGCGGGGACCACAATCTTC

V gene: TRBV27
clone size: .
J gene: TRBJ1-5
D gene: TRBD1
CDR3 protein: CASRTGGNQPQHF
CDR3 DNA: TGTGCCAGCAGGACAGGGGGCAATCAGCCCCAGCATTTT

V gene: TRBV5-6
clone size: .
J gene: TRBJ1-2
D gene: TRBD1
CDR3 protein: CASSVGQGRYDGYTF
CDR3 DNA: TGTGCCAGCAGCGTGGGACAGGGCCGTTATGATGGCTACACCTTC

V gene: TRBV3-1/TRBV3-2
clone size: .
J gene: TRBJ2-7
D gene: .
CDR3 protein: CASSQEAGPSYEQYF
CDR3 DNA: TGTGCCAGCAGCCAAGAGGCAGGGCCTTCCTACGAGCAGTACTTC

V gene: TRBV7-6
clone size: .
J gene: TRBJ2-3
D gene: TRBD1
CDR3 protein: CASSRMGQGVDTQYF
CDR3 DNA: TGTGCCAGCAGCCGCATGGGACAGGGGGTGGATACGCAGTATTTT

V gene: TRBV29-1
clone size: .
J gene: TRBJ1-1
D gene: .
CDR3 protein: CSVERHIAGTEAFF
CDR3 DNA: TGCAGCGTTGAACGGCATATTGCGGGCACTGAAGCTTTCTTT

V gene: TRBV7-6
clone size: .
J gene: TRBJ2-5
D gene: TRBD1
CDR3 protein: CASSLVADRLETQYF
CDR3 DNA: TGTGCCAGCAGCTTAGTGGCGGACAGGCTGGAGACCCAGTACTTC

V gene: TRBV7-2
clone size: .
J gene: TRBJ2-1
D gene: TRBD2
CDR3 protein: CASSVTSGRDGNEQFF
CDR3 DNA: TGTGCCAGCAGCGTCACTAGCGGGAGGGATGGAAATGAGCAGTTCTTC

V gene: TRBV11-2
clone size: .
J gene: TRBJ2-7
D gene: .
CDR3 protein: CASSLGPPGATIKYEQYF
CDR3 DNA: TGTGCCAGCAGCCTCGGGCCCCCAGGGGCCACAATAAAATACGAGCAGTACTTC

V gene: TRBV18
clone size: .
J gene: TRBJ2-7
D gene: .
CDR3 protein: CASSLASYNYEQYF
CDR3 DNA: TGTGCCAGCTCACTCGCTAGTTACAACTACGAGCAGTACTTC

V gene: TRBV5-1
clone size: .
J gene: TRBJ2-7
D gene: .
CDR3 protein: CASSLMTTPGNEQYF
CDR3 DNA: TGCGCCAGCAGCTTGATGACTACCCCTGGCAACGAGCAGTACTTC

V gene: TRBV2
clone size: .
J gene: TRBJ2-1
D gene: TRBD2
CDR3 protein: CASRLAGSNEQFF
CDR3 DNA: TGTGCCAGCAGACTAGCGGGGAGCAATGAGCAGTTCTTC

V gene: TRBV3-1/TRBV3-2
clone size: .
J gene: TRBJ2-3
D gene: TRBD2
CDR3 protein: CASSFPGTSGGMGTDTQYF
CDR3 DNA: TGTGCCAGCAGCTTTCCCGGGACTAGCGGGGGAATGGGCACAGATACGCAGTATTTT

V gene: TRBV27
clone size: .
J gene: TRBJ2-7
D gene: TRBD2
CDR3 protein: CASSTSGRAYEQYF
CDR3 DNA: TGTGCCAGCAGTACTAGCGGGAGGGCCTACGAGCAGTACTTC